A selection of T cell receptor beta chains follows, all from one sample in a study of OX40 agonist ivuxolimab in advanced cancers. The table came from immunoSEQ multiplex PCR; TCRdb's copy has only in-frame clones and leaves some out. The sample consists of about 25,000 clones, around 85% of them appearing once. The sequenced sample was CD4+ or CD8+ T cells sorted from blood, obtained in a trial of the OX40 agonist ivuxolimab. These TCRs come from an adult with an advanced solid tumor such as melanoma, head and neck, liver or kidney cancer. Each CDR3 is given with its conserved first and last residue. A D gene is named only where the DNA matches it firmly. Some rows mark clone size as missing; the rest say once, few, many or name a class of expanded clone.

V: TRBV7-9
D: -
size: -
J: TRBJ2-7
DNA: TGTGCCAGCAGCTTGGACAGCCAGACCTACGAGCAGTACTTC
CDR3: CASSLDSQTYEQYF

V: TRBV7-3
D: -
size: few
J: TRBJ2-7
DNA: TGTGCCAGCAGCTCGACACCTACCTACGAGCAGTACTTC
CDR3: CASSSTPTYEQYF

V: TRBV19
D: -
size: -
J: TRBJ2-7
DNA: TGTGCCAGTAGGCACGGGGGCCGCTACGAGCAGTACTTC
CDR3: CASRHGGRYEQYF

V: TRBV10-3
D: -
size: -
J: TRBJ1-5
DNA: TGTGCCATCAGTGAAGACAGTCATAGCAATCAGCCCCAGCATTTT
CDR3: CAISEDSHSNQPQHF

V: TRBV9
D: -
size: -
J: TRBJ2-7
DNA: TGTGCCAGCAGCGTAGGGGGACGGCCGGACGAGCAGTACTTC
CDR3: CASSVGGRPDEQYF

V: TRBV27
D: -
size: -
J: TRBJ2-3
DNA: TGTGCCAGCAGTTTTAGGGGGAGCACAGATACGCAGTATTTT
CDR3: CASSFRGSTDTQYF

V: TRBV6-1
D: -
size: -
J: TRBJ1-1
DNA: TGTGCCAGCAGTGAAGGCTTTTTGGGAACTGAAGCTTTCTTT
CDR3: CASSEGFLGTEAFF

V: TRBV4-1
D: -
size: -
J: TRBJ2-5
DNA: TGCGCCAGCAGCCAAATGGAGACCCAGTACTTC
CDR3: CASSQMETQYF

V: TRBV28
D: TRBD2
size: -
J: TRBJ2-7
DNA: TGTGCCAGCAGTTTAGTAGCGGGGGGGATTTACGAGCAGTACTTC
CDR3: CASSLVAGGIYEQYF

V: TRBV7-2
D: -
size: -
J: TRBJ1-1
DNA: TGTGCCAGCAGCTCAAACTGGGATTCTGAAGCTTTCTTT
CDR3: CASSSNWDSEAFF

V: TRBV5-4
D: -
size: -
J: TRBJ1-3
DNA: TGTGCCAGCAGCCTCCGGCTCGGGGGAGGGGCCCTCTCTGGAAACACCATATATTTT
CDR3: CASSLRLGGGALSGNTIYF

V: TRBV19
D: TRBD2
size: -
J: TRBJ2-1
DNA: TGTGCCAGTAGAACGCTAGCGGGTGGCAATGAGCAGTTCTTC
CDR3: CASRTLAGGNEQFF

V: TRBV4-2
D: TRBD1
size: once
J: TRBJ1-1
DNA: TGTGCCAGCAGCCAAACAGGGGCATGGAACACTGAAGCTTTCTTT
CDR3: CASSQTGAWNTEAFF

V: TRBV15
D: -
size: once
J: TRBJ1-1
DNA: TGTGCCACCAGCGGGCGCACAGAAGCTTTCTTT
CDR3: CATSGRTEAFF

V: TRBV27
D: -
size: -
J: TRBJ2-4
DNA: TGTGCCAGCTGGGGAGGGGGCCACATTCAGTACTTC
CDR3: CASWGGGHIQYF

V: TRBV6-5
D: -
size: few
J: TRBJ2-5
DNA: TGTGCCAGCAGCCCCAGGGCGGGGGCCTTGGAGACCCAGTACTTC
CDR3: CASSPRAGALETQYF

V: TRBV13
D: TRBD1
size: -
J: TRBJ2-7
DNA: TGTGCCAGCAGCTCGGGGCAGGGGGCCTACGAGCAGTACTTC
CDR3: CASSSGQGAYEQYF

V: TRBV6-5
D: -
size: -
J: TRBJ2-3
DNA: TGTGCCAGCAGTTACATAGGGGGGGAAAATACGCAGTATTTT
CDR3: CASSYIGGENTQYF

V: TRBV6-4
D: TRBD1
size: -
J: TRBJ2-5
DNA: TGTGCCAGCAGTGGAAGGACAGGGAGGGAGACCCAGTACTTC
CDR3: CASSGRTGRETQYF

V: TRBV4-3
D: TRBD1
size: -
J: TRBJ2-6
DNA: TGCGCCAGCAGCCGCGTCCGGGACAGTTGGGACGTCCTGACTTTC
CDR3: CASSRVRDSWDVLTF

V: TRBV4-3
D: -
size: -
J: TRBJ2-7
DNA: TGCGCCAGCAGCCGCCTTGAGGGACGGTCCTACGAGCAGTACTTC
CDR3: CASSRLEGRSYEQYF

V: TRBV15
D: -
size: -
J: TRBJ2-7
DNA: TGTGCCACCAGCAGGGCCCTAGGGGTGAGCTCCTACGAGCAGTACTTC
CDR3: CATSRALGVSSYEQYF

V: TRBV6-5
D: -
size: -
J: TRBJ1-2
DNA: TGTGCCAGCAGCACTCTGGGGGGGACGAACTATGGCTACACCTTC
CDR3: CASSTLGGTNYGYTF

V: TRBV5-5
D: -
size: -
J: TRBJ1-1
DNA: TGTGCCAGCAGCCCCGCTCACACTGAAGCTTTCTTT
CDR3: CASSPAHTEAFF

V: TRBV4-1
D: TRBD2
size: medium-sized
J: TRBJ2-7
DNA: TGCGCCAGCAGCCAATACGCGGGGGACTCCTACGAGCAGTACTTC
CDR3: CASSQYAGDSYEQYF

V: TRBV7-9
D: -
size: -
J: TRBJ1-3
DNA: TGTGCCAGCAGCTTAGTCAGGGGAGAATCTGGAAACACCATATATTTT
CDR3: CASSLVRGESGNTIYF

V: TRBV7-9
D: TRBD1
size: -
J: TRBJ2-1
DNA: TGTGCCAGCAGCTTAGTAGGGACAGGGGGGGAAAATGAGCAGTTCTTC
CDR3: CASSLVGTGGENEQFF

V: TRBV27
D: TRBD2
size: -
J: TRBJ2-7
DNA: TGTGCCAGCTCTTTACACGGGCTAGCGGGAGATCTTTCCTACGAGCAGTACTTC
CDR3: CASSLHGLAGDLSYEQYF

V: TRBV27
D: -
size: -
J: TRBJ2-3
DNA: TGTGCCAGCGCCCGAGGGGGAGGTAGGACAGATACGCAGTATTTT
CDR3: CASARGGGRTDTQYF

V: TRBV11-2
D: -
size: -
J: TRBJ2-3
DNA: TGTGCCAGCAGCTGGGCTAAGGCCGCCACAGATACGCAGTATTTT
CDR3: CASSWAKAATDTQYF

V: TRBV4-1
D: -
size: -
J: TRBJ2-7
DNA: TGCGCCAGCAGCCGGGGAGCTTCACCCTCCGAGCAGTACTTC
CDR3: CASSRGASPSEQYF

V: TRBV6-5
D: -
size: -
J: TRBJ2-2
DNA: TGTGCCAGCAGTTATCGGAGTAATGTCGGGGAGCTGTTTTTT
CDR3: CASSYRSNVGELFF

V: TRBV6-1
D: -
size: -
J: TRBJ1-2
DNA: TGTGCCGGCAGGACAGCCTCTAACTATGGCTACACCTTC
CDR3: CAGRTASNYGYTF